The 17 T cell receptor beta chains below all came from one sample that was sequenced in a study of blood T cell repertoires in COVID-19. The protocol was immunoSEQ multiplex PCR, while the TCRdb copy is restricted to in-frame clones and leaves out a portion. There are some 270,000 clones in the sample; roughly 85% occur only once, and about 9.1% lies in the top ten. Sequences were obtained from PBMCs or T cells enriched from blood (not recorded which). All receptors derive from a woman between 45 and 60 years old with acute COVID-19.

This CDR3 reads CASSVAPSGSTDTQYF. The CDR3 DNA reads TGTGCCAGCAGCGTAGCTCCTAGCGGTAGCACAGATACGCAGTATTTT. The V call is TRBV9, the J call TRBJ2-3; 7 bases align to TRBD2. Per the germline V gene, CDR1 is SGDLS and CDR2 is YYNGEE. V was clipped by 0 bases and J by 0 bases; unmatched bases: 4. This CDR3 has 16 amino acids.

The chain's CDR3 is CAWSPSEGRAYNEQFF. Here the CDR3 DNA reads TGTGCCTGGAGCCCGTCGGAGGGGAGAGCCTACAATGAGCAGTTCTTC. V and J are TRBV30 and TRBJ2-1, with D maybe TRBD2 (6 bases). V was trimmed by 3 bases and J by 2 bases, leaving 17 bases between them. This CDR3 has 16 residues. Germline CDR1 GTSNPN, CDR2 SVGIG (reference sequence).

V and J are TRBV7-9 and TRBJ2-7, with no clear D. V lost 1 base to trimming and J lost 5 bases, with 12 bases between them. Germline values: CDR1 SEHNR, CDR2 FQNEAQ (reference sequence). This CDR3 contains 14 residues. CDR3 in amino acids: CASSLVASRDEQYF. Written as DNA, the CDR3 is TGTGCCAGCAGCTTAGTTGCTAGTAGAGACGAGCAGTACTTC.

The chain joins TRBV10-2 to TRBJ1-2; perhaps TRBD1 as D (6 bases). Trimming removed 2 bases at V and 2 bases at J, with 12 bases between. The CDR3 runs to 15 residues. CDR1 and CDR2 from the germline V gene are WSHSY and SAAADI. The CDR3 region is CASSETWTENYGYTF. The CDR3 DNA reads TGCGCCAGCAGTGAGACTTGGACAGAAAACTATGGCTACACCTTC.

The gene calls are TRBV7-2 and TRBJ1-5, with 9 bases identical to TRBD1. The CDR3 has 15 residues. V lost 4 bases to trimming and J lost 3 bases; unmatched junction nucleotides: 4. Per the germline V gene, CDR1 is SGHTA and CDR2 is FQGNSA. The CDR3 reads CASSSGQGINQPQHF. The CDR3 DNA follows: TGTGCCAGCAGCTCTGGACAGGGGATCAATCAGCCCCAGCATTTT.

V gene TRBV14 combines with J gene TRBJ1-1; maybe TRBD1 (5 bases). Germline V gene lookup returns CDR1 SGHDN and CDR2 FVKESK. This CDR3 is built from 13 residues. V was trimmed by 10 bases and J by 7 bases, leaving 19 bases between them. This chain's CDR3 is CATSDTDWSEAFF. CDR3 bases: TGTGCCACCTCGGACACCGATTGGAGTGAAGCTTTCTTT.

As concerns this clone: The sample has other DNA sequences that encode this CDR3 too. The genes are TRBV7-2 and TRBJ1-5; D perhaps matches TRBD1 (6 bases). This CDR3 contains 15 residues. V was cut by 1 base and J by 2 bases, with 9 bases left in between. Looked up from germline, CDR1 is SGHTA and CDR2 is FQGNSA. The CDR3 DNA follows: TGTGCCAGCAGCTTAGGAGGGGGAGGCAATCAGCCCCAGCATTTT. It encodes CASSLGGGGNQPQHF.

This sequence joins TRBV11-3 and TRBJ2-2; a weak D match, TRBD1 (6 bases). The CDR3 is made up of 15 amino acids. Germline loops: CDR1 SGHNT, CDR2 YENEEA. V lost 4 bases and J 4 bases, leaving 13 bases between the germline ends. CDR3 nucleotide sequence: TGTGCCAGCAGCTCTACCGTACAGGGCACCGGGGAGCTGTTTTTT. Translated: CASSSTVQGTGELFF.

The gene calls are TRBV19 and TRBJ1-1; 9 positions match TRBD1. The germline gives CDR1 LNHDA, CDR2 SQIVND (reference sequence). V lost 7 bases to trimming and J lost 1 base; unmatched junction nucleotides: 13. CDR3 size: 17 residues. CDR3 nucleotides: TGTGCCAGTAAAATGGGTGGTACAGGGGGCGAGAACACTGAAGCTTTCTTT. Translated: CASKMGGTGGENTEAFF.

The chain joins TRBV6-2 or TRBV6-3 to TRBJ1-1; no definite D call. CDR1 is MNHEY and CDR2 is SVGEGT in the germline V gene. V lost 0 bases and J 7 bases, leaving 9 bases between the germline ends. This CDR3 region has 13 residues. The chain's CDR3 is CASSYSDAFEAFF. In DNA form, the CDR3 reads TGTGCCAGCAGTTACTCAGATGCGTTTGAAGCTTTCTTT.

This clone was observed a handful of times. This chain connects TRBV27 to TRBJ1-5; D unclear. CDR3 length: 15 residues. Per the germline V gene, CDR1 is MNHEY and CDR2 is SMNVEV (reference sequence). V was clipped by 2 bases and J by 2 bases, with 10 bases between them. The CDR3 DNA sequence: TGTGCCAGCAGTTTACGGGGTGCGGGCAATCAGCCCCAGCATTTT. Translated, it gives CASSLRGAGNQPQHF.

J is TRBJ1-1 and V is TRBV5-1; D is ambiguous. V dropped 5 bases and J dropped 3 bases, with 5 bases sitting between them. The CDR3 covers 11 residues. From germline, CDR1 is SGHRS and CDR2 YFSETQ. The CDR3 sequence: CASRFDTEAFF. As DNA, the CDR3 is TGCGCCAGCAGGTTCGACACTGAAGCTTTCTTT. The whole variable domain, filled in from reference TRBV5-1 and TRBJ1-1, reads KAGVTQTPRYLIKTRGQQVTLSCSPISGHRSVSWYQQTPGQGLQFLFEYFSETQRNKGNFPGRFSGRQFSNSRSEMNVSTLELGDSALYLCASRFDTEAFFGQGTRLTVV.

The chain joins TRBV5-5 to TRBJ1-5; 9 bases match TRBD1. The CDR3 is 15 amino acids. Germline-derived CDR1 and CDR2 are SGHKS and YYEKEE (reference sequence). V was clipped by 4 bases and J by 2 bases; unmatched bases: 4. CDR3 in DNA: TGTGCCAGCAGCCCGGGACAGGGCCGCAATCAGCCCCAGCATTTT. It encodes CASSPGQGRNQPQHF.

The chain links TRBV6-5 to TRBJ1-5, with 8 positions matching TRBD1. Trimming at V came to 7 bases and at J to 2 bases, leaving 7 bases not matched to a gene. The CDR3 totals 15 residues. The germline V gene has CDR1 MNHEY and CDR2 SVGAGI. The CDR3 sequence: CASTLGQGGNQPQHF. The CDR3 DNA is TGTGCCAGCACTTTAGGACAGGGAGGCAATCAGCCCCAGCATTTT.

The rearrangement joins TRBV18 to TRBJ1-6, with 7 nucleotides matching TRBD1. V gave up 0 bases and J gave up 7 bases; unmatched junction bases: 6. The CDR3 contains 16 residues. CDR1 and CDR2 from the germline V gene are KGHSH and LQKENI. CDR3 DNA sequence: TGTGCCAGCTCACCACCTGACAGGGCCAGAAATTCACCCCTCCACTTT. This gives the protein CASSPPDRARNSPLHF.

The chain couples TRBV2 to TRBJ1-1; a weak D match, TRBD1 (5 bases). The V gene lost 5 bases and the J gene lost 0 bases, with 13 bases spanning the gap. Germline V lookup: CDR1 SNHLY, CDR2 FYNNEI. The length of the CDR3 is 15 residues. The CDR3 region is CASSKLDSMNTEAFF. CDR3 coding DNA: TGTGCCAGCAGTAAACTCGACAGTATGAACACTGAAGCTTTCTTT.

The chain employs TRBV3-1 (or the pseudogene TRBV3-2) and TRBJ2-7, with no clear D. The CDR3 has 13 amino acids. V shed 0 bases and J shed 9 bases, with 12 bases lying between them. Germline V CDR1 and CDR2: LGHDT, YNNKEL (reference sequence). The CDR3 sequence is CASSQEVLVGQYF. The CDR3 DNA sequence: TGTGCCAGCAGCCAAGAGGTGTTAGTCGGGCAGTACTTC.